The following is a T cell receptor beta chain sequence with its context. This sample was taken from a study of early T cells in non-severe SARS-CoV-2 infection. The V gene's germline CDR1 is SGHVS and CDR2 FNYEAQ. With 4 bases removed from V and 2 bases from J, the gap between germline ends came to 11 bases. CDR3 length: 15 residues. One entry per CDR3 protein, called by TCRdb with MiXCR from the 5' RACE reads. This table holds roughly 83,000 distinct CDR3 sequences, 12% found once. The sample in question was whole blood, obtained at baseline. V is TRBV7-6 and J is TRBJ2-2; D is perhaps TRBD1 or TRBD2 (5 bases each). This receptor was identified in an adult who was a healthcare worker with PCR-confirmed SARS-CoV-2 infection or an uninfected control (not recorded which). Here the CDR3 DNA reads TGTGCCAGCAGCTACGGGACCAAAAACACCGGGGAGCTGTTTTTT. Encoded protein: CASSYGTKNTGELFF.